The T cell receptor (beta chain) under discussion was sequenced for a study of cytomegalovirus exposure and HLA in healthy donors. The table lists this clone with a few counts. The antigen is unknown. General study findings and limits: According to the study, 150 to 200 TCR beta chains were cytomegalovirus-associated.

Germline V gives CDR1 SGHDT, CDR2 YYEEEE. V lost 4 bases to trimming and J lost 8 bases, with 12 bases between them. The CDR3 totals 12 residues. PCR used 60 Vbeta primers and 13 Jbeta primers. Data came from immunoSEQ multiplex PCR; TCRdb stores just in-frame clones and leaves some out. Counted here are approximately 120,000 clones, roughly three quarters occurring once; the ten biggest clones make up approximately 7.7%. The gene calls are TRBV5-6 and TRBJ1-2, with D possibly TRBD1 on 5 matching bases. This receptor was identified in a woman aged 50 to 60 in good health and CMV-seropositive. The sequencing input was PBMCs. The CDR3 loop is CASSADKRGYTF. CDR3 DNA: TGTGCCAGCAGCGCGGACAAGAGGGGCTACACCTTC.